This entry lists 3 T cell receptor beta chains sequenced from one sample in a study of T cell responses to AZD1222 COVID-19 vaccine. TCRdb's copy holds only in-frame clones and misses some; the assay was immunoSEQ multiplex PCR. The data hold 140,000 or so clones, with 80% to 95% observed a single time. The sequencing here drew on peripheral blood, taken 28 days after the second AZD1222 dose. The receptor set was obtained from an adult who received the AZD1222 COVID-19 vaccine.

J is TRBJ1-2 and V is TRBV2; TRBD1 matches 9 bases. This CDR3 has 14 amino acids. V shed 5 bases, J shed 11 bases, and the junction held 12 bases outside the gene matches. Germline V lookup: CDR1 SNHLY, CDR2 FYNNEI. The CDR3 protein is CASSLSTGGGLYTF. CDR3 coding DNA: TGTGCCAGCAGTCTGTCGACAGGGGGTGGCTTGTACACCTTC.

This sequence joins TRBV21-1 and TRBJ2-7; the DNA was not compared with TRBD2, the D call given in the table. TRBV21-1 is classified as a pseudogene. CDR3 length: 17 residues. The CDR3 DNA is TGTGCCAGCAGCAAAGCCGGAACTAGCGGGGAGTTCTACGAGCAGTACTTC. Protein: CASSKAGTSGEFYEQYF.

The genes are TRBV10-3 and TRBJ2-1; TRBD2 might be the D (7 bases). The CDR3 length is 17 residues. V lost 8 bases to trimming and J lost 0 bases, with 20 bases between them. From germline, CDR1 is ENHRY and CDR2 SYGVKD. The CDR3 region is CAISIWGRESSYNEQFF. The CDR3 DNA reads TGTGCCATCTCAATATGGGGGCGGGAGAGCTCCTACAATGAGCAGTTCTTC.